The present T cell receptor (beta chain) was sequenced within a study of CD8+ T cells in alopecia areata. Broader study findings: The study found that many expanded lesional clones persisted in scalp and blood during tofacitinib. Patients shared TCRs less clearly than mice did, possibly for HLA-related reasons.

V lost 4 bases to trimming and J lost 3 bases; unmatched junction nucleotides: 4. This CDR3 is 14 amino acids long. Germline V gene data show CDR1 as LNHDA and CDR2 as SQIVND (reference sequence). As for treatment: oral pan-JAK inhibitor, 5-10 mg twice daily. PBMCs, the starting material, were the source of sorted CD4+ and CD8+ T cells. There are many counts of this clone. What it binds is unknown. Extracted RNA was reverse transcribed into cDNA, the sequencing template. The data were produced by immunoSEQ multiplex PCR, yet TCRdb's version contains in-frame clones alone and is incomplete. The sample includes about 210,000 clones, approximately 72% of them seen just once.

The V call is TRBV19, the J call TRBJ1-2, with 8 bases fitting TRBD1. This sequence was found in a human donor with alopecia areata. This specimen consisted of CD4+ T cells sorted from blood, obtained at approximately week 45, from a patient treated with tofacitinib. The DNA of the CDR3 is TGTGCCAGTAGTACCGGGGACAGGTACTATGGCTACACCTTC. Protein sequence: CASSTGDRYYGYTF.